What follows describes a single T cell receptor (beta chain). The entry originates in a study of blood T cell repertoires in COVID-19. Whole-study context: Material from acute and convalescent COVID-19 was sourced from the United States, Italy and Spain. PBMCs, B-cell-depleted T cells, or T cells were the source of the cDNA or gDNA that made up the material.

One Seattle source followed patients from active infection through their disease course. How the authors handled the data: The authors estimated nucleated cell counts from reference gene primer amplification. The data were produced by immunoSEQ multiplex PCR, yet TCRdb's version contains in-frame clones alone and is incomplete. Clonal size and the V and J genes are those of that table, whereas D and trimming came from the DNA. The sample shows 100,000 to 150,000 clones, approximately 90% of them seen only once. V gave up 8 bases and J gave up 6 bases; unmatched junction bases: 6. Germline V gives CDR1 ENHRY, CDR2 SYGVKD. The CDR3 is made up of 13 amino acids.

The rearrangement links TRBV10-3 to TRBJ2-1, with TRBD1 matching over 8 bases. Sample: peripheral blood. The receptor comes from a man aged 50 or older with COVID-19, enrolled during active disease. The CDR3 DNA sequence: TGTGCCATCCTGGACAGGGTAGCCAATGAGCAGTTCTTC. Its protein is CAILDRVANEQFF.